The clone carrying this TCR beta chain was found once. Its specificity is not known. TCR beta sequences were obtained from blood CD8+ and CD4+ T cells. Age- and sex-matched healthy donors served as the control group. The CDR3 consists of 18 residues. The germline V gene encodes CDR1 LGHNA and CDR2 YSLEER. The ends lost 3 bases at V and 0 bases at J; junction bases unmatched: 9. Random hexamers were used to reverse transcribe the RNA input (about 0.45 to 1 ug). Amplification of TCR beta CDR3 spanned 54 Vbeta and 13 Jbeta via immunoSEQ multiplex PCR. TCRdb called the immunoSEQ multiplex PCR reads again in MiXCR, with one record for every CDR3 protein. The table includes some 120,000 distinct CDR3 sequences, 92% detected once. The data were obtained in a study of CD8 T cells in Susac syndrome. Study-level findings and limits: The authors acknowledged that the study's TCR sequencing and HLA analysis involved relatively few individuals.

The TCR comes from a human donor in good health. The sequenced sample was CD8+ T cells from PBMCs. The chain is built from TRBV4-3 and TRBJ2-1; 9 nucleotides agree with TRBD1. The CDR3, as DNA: TGCGCCAGCAGCCACCCTAGGACAGGGGATCTCTCCTACAATGAGCAGTTCTTC. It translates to CASSHPRTGDLSYNEQFF.